This T cell receptor (beta chain) was retrieved from a study of shared clonotypes between healthy human individuals. Study information: Each donor contributed plates that comprised three CD4 naive, three CD4 memory, two CD8 naive and one CD8 memory.

In the case of this clone: Antigen unknown.

Per the authors' pipeline: Without quality scores, immunoSEQ junctional reads could not be filtered like full-length reads. The protocol was immunoSEQ multiplex PCR, while the TCRdb copy is restricted to in-frame clones and leaves out a portion. That table is the source of V, J and clone size, and D and trimming were worked out from the DNA. This sample has more than 400,000 clones, with approximately 95% found just once. Each donor was a Caucasian adult residing in Nashville, Tennessee. This CDR3 comprises 16 residues. Germline CDR1 MDHEN, CDR2 SYDVKM. Between the trimmed V and J ends, which lost 7 bases and 0 bases, there was a span of 16 bases. The study's findings and limits: Genetic and exposure-history diversity was limited by the small donor number.

The chain couples TRBV28 to TRBJ2-1; D remains ambiguous. The receptor's source is a woman in her 30s in good health. The source material was naive CD4+ T cells sorted from blood. Described subset: CD45RA+ positively selected. The CDR3 here is CASTLGALPSYNEQFF. As DNA, the CDR3 is TGTGCCAGCACCCTAGGAGCGCTACCCTCCTACAATGAGCAGTTCTTC. Filled out from reference TRBV28 and TRBJ2-1, the complete variable domain reads DVKVTQSSRYLVKRTGEKVFLECVQDMDHENMFWYRQDPGLGLRLIYFSYDVKMKEKGDIPEGYSVSREKKERFSLILESASTNQTSMYLCASTLGALPSYNEQFFGPGTRLTVL.